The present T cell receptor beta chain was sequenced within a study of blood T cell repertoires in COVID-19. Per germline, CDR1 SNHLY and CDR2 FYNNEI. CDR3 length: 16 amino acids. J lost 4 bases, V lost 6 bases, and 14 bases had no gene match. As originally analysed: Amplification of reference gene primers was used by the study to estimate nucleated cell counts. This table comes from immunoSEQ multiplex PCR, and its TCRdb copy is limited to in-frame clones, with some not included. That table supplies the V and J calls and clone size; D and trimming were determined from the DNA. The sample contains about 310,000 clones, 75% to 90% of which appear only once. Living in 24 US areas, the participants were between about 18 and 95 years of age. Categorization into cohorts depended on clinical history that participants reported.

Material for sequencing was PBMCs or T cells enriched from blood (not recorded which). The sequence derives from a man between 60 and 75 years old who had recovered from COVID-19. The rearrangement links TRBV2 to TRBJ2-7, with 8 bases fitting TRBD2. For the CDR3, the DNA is TGTGCCAGCAGGGACCCTTCGAGCGGGAGAGTTTACGAGCAGTACTTC. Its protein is CASRDPSSGRVYEQYF.